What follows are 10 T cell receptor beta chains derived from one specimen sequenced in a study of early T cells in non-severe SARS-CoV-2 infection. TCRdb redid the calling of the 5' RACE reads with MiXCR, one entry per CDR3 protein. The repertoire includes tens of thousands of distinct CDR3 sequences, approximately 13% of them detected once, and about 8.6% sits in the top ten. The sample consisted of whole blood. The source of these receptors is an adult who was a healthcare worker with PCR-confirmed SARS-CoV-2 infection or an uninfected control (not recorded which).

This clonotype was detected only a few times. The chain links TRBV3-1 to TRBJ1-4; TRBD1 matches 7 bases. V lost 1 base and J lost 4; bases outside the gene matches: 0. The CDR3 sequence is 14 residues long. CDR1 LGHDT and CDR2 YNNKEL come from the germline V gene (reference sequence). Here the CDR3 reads CASSQAGGNEKLFF. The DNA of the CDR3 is TGTGCCAGCAGCCAAGCAGGGGGTAATGAAAAACTGTTTTTT.

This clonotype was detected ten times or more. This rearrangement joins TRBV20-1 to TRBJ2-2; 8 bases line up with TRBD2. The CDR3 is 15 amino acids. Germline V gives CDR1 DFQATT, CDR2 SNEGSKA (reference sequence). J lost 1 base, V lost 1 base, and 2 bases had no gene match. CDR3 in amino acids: CSARASGRNTGELFF. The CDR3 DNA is TGCAGTGCTAGAGCAAGCGGGAGGAACACCGGGGAGCTGTTTTTT.

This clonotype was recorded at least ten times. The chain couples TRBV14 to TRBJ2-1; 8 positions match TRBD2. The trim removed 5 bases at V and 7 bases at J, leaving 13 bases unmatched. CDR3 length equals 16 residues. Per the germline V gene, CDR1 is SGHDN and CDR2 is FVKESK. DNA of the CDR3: TGTGCCAGCAGCTTCGTTTATTGGGCTAGCGGGAATGAGCAGTTCTTC. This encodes CASSFVYWASGNEQFF.

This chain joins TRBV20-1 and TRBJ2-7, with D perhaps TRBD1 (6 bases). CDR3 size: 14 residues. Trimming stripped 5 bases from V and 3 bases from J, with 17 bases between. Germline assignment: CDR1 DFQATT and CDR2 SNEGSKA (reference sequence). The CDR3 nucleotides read TGCAGTGCTGGAATCAGACGAGGGGGCTACGAGCAGTACTTC. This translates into CSAGIRRGGYEQYF.

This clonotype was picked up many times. The CDR3 DNA is TGTGCCAGCAGCTTAGGAGCGGGTCGCTACAATGAGCAGTTCTTC. Translating gives CASSLGAGRYNEQFF. V usage is TRBV7-2 and J usage is TRBJ2-1, with D possibly TRBD2 on 6 matching bases. CDR3 size: 15 residues. CDR1 is SGHTA, CDR2 FQGNSA, per germline. Trimming took off 1 base at V and 3 bases at J, with 10 bases between the two ends.

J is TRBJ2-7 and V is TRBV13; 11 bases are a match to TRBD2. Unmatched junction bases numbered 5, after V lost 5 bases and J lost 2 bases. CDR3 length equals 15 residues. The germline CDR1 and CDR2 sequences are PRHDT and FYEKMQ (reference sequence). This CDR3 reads CASSRTSGRPYEQYF. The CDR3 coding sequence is TGTGCCAGCAGCCGAACTAGCGGGAGACCCTACGAGCAGTACTTC. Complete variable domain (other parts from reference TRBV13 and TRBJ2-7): AAGVIQSPRHLIKEKRETATLKCYPIPRHDTVYWYQQGPGQDPQFLISFYEKMQSDKGSIPDRFSAQQFSDYHSELNMSSLELGDSALYFCASSRTSGRPYEQYFGPGTRLTVT.

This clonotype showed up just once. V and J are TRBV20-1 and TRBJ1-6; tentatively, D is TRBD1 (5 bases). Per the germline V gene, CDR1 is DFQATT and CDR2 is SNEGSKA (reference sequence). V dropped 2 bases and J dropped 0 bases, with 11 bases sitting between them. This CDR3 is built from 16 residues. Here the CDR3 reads CSARPKDSSYNSPLHF. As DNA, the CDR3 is TGCAGTGCTAGACCCAAAGACAGCTCCTATAATTCACCCCTCCACTTT.

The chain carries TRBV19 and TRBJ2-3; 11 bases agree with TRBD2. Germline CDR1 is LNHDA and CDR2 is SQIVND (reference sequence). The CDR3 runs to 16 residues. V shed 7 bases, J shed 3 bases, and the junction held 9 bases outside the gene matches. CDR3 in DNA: TGTGCCAGTACCAATCTGGCTAGCGGGAGGACAGATACGCAGTATTTT. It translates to CASTNLASGRTDTQYF.

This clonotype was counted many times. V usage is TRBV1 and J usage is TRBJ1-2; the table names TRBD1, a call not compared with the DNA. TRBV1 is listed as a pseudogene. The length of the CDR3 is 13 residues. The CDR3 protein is CTSSTSGAGGYTF. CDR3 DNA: TGCACCAGCAGCACTTCCGGGGCCGGGGGCTACACCTTC.

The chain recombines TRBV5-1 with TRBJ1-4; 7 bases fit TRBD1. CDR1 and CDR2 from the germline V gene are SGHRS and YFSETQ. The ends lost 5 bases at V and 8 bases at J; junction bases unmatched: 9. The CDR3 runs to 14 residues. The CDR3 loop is CASSTQGGREKLFF. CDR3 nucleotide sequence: TGCGCCAGCAGTACTCAGGGGGGCCGGGAAAAACTGTTTTTT.